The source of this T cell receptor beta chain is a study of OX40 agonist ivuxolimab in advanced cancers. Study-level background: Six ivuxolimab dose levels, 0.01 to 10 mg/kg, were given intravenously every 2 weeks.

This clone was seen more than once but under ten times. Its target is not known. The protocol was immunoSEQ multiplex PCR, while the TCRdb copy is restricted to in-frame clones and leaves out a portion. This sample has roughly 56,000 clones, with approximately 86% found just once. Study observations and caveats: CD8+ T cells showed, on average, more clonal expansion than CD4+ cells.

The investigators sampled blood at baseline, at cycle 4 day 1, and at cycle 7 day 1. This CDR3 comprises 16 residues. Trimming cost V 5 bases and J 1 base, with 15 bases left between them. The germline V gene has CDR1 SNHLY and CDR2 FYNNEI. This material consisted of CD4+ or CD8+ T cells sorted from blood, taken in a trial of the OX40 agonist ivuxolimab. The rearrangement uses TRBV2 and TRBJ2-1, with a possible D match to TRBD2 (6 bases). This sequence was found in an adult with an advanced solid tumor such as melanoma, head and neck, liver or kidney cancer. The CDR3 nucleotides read TGTGCCAGCAGTCGGACTATTCCGGGGTCCTACAATGAGCAGTTCTTC. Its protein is CASSRTIPGSYNEQFF. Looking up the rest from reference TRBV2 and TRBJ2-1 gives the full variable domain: EPEVTQTPSHQVTQMGQEVILRCVPISNHLYFYWYRQILGQKVEFLVSFYNNEISEKSEIFDDQFSVERPDGSNFTLKIRSTKLEDSAMYFCASSRTIPGSYNEQFFGPGTRLTVL.